The source of this T cell receptor beta chain is a study of CD8+ T cells in alopecia areata. The wider study: After 6 to 18 months of tofacitinib, follow-up continued 6 months off drug. The SALT score measured affected scalp surface percentage in treated patients. The study, taken as a whole, reports: Tofacitinib significantly lowered scalp clonality and expanded CD8+ clones among the top 100. It was less clear whether patients shared TCRs than it was in mice, possibly because of HLA.

Documented treatment: oral pan-JAK inhibitor, 5-10 mg twice daily. TCR sequencing used cDNA made by reverse transcription of extracted RNA. The assay was immunoSEQ multiplex PCR, and TCRdb's table has in-frame clones only and misses some. The sample lists 150,000 to 200,000 clones, roughly two thirds occurring once. About this clone itself: The antigen is not known.

The CDR3 loop spans 14 amino acids. J lost 10 bases, V lost 2 bases, and 5 bases had no gene match. Per germline, CDR1 SGHRS and CDR2 YFSETQ. This clonotype originated in a human donor with alopecia areata. The sequences come from CD4+ T cells sorted from blood, collected at week 4, from a patient treated with tofacitinib. The chain is built from TRBV5-1 and TRBJ1-6, with 8 bases aligning to TRBD1. The CDR3 loop is CASSFGQGASPLHF. The CDR3 DNA reads TGCGCCAGCAGCTTTGGACAGGGAGCCTCACCCCTCCACTTT.